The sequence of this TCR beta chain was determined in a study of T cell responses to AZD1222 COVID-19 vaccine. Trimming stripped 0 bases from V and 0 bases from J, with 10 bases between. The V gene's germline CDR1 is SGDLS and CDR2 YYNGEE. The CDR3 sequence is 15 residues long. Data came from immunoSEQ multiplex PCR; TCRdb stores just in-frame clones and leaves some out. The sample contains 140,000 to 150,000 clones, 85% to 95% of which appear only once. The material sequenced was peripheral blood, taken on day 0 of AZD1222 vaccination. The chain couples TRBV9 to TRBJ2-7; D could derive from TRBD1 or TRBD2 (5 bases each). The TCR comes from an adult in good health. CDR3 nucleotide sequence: TGTGCCAGCAGCGTAGATTGGGGGAACTCCTACGAGCAGTACTTC. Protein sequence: CASSVDWGNSYEQYF.